The sequence of this T cell receptor beta chain was determined in a study of shared clonotypes between healthy human individuals. TCRdb's copy holds only in-frame clones and misses some; the assay was immunoSEQ multiplex PCR. The repertoire has about 2.4 million clones, 85% to 95% of them found once; the top ten carry over 0.12%. Germline values: CDR1 SNHLY, CDR2 FYNNEI. There are 15 residues in the CDR3. Trimming cost V 6 bases and J 2 bases; bases outside gene matches: 2. The donors, healthy adults who were HIV-negative, had experienced no recent acute infections or vaccinations. The V and J genes are TRBV2 and TRBJ2-6; TRBD1 agrees at 9 bases. The sequencing input was naive CD4+ T cells sorted from blood. As for subset: CD45RA+ positively selected. This sequence was found in a young man in good health. The CDR3 coding sequence is TGTGCCAGCAGAGACAGGGGGACTGGGGCCAACGTCCTGACTTTC. Translating gives CASRDRGTGANVLTF.